Each of the 13 T cell receptor beta chains below was sequenced from the same sample in a study of cytomegalovirus exposure and HLA in healthy donors. PCR involved 60 Vbeta and 13 Jbeta primers. Measured with immunoSEQ multiplex PCR; TCRdb has only the in-frame clones, and not every one. Here the sample spans about 140,000 clones, about 79% being singletons. Sequencing used PBMCs. Receptor source: a woman aged 30 to 39 in good health and CMV-seronegative.

This clone was observed a few times. The CDR3 bases are TGTGCCAGCATCGGACTAGCGGCTGTCACAGATACGCAGTATTTT. This codes for CASIGLAAVTDTQYF. This rearrangement joins TRBV11-2 to TRBJ2-3, with 10 bases matching TRBD2. CDR3 length: 15 residues. The V segment lost 7 bases and the J segment 2 bases; nucleotides outside the gene matches: 6. In germline, CDR1 is SGHAT, CDR2 FQNNGV.

The chain joins TRBV7-3 to TRBJ1-1; no firm D call. The ends were cut back, 5 bases at V and 0 bases at J, with 7 bases in the middle. The CDR3 is 13 amino acids. Germline V gene lookup returns CDR1 SGHTA and CDR2 FQGTGA. CDR3 bases: TGTGCCAGCAGCCACCAGATGAACACTGAAGCTTTCTTT. This gives the protein CASSHQMNTEAFF.

The chain is built from TRBV9 and TRBJ2-1; D is perhaps TRBD2 (7 bases). V lost 0 bases and J 6 bases, leaving 13 bases between the germline ends. CDR3 length: 15 amino acids. Germline CDR1 SGDLS, CDR2 YYNGEE. CDR3 in DNA: TGTGCCAGCAGCGTAGGTGGGGGGGGCTTCAATGAGCAGTTCTTC. It encodes CASSVGGGGFNEQFF.

The rearrangement links TRBV5-1 to TRBJ1-2; TRBD1 is a possible D gene (6 bases). CDR3 length equals 16 residues. Trimming removed 1 base at V and 6 bases at J, with 19 bases between. Germline values: CDR1 SGHRS, CDR2 YFSETQ. The CDR3 protein is CASSLLQGIDTNGYTF. CDR3 bases: TGCGCCAGCAGCTTGCTACAGGGTATCGATACTAATGGCTACACCTTC.

This clone turned up a few times. The DNA for the CDR3 is TGTGCCAGCAGTTACTCGTACAGCTCCTACGAGCAGTACTTC. Its translation: CASSYSYSSYEQYF. V and J are TRBV6-5 and TRBJ2-7; no clear D. The CDR3 totals 14 residues. V dropped 0 bases and J dropped 0 bases, with 6 bases sitting between them. CDR1 is MNHEY and CDR2 is SVGAGI in the germline V gene.

CDR3 nucleotides: TGTGCCAGTGCCTACAGCCCCACCTACGAGCAGTACTTC. Translation gives CASAYSPTYEQYF. The chain uses TRBV9 and TRBJ2-7; D is ambiguous. This CDR3 is built from 13 residues. V was clipped by 8 bases and J by 2 bases, with 14 bases between them. Germline values: CDR1 SGDLS, CDR2 YYNGEE.

The chain couples TRBV5-6 to TRBJ1-1, with a weak D call TRBD1 (5 bases). CDR3 length equals 14 residues. Trimming removed 4 bases from V and 11 bases from J, with 21 bases in between. Germline values: CDR1 SGHDT, CDR2 YYEEEE. The CDR3 DNA sequence: TGTGCCAGCAGCCAAATTGAAGTGGCAGGGAGGGCTTTCTTT. The encoded protein is CASSQIEVAGRAFF.

The chain recombines TRBV12-5 with TRBJ1-1; no reliable D call. Germline CDR1 is LGHNT and CDR2 is FRNRAP. The CDR3 contains 12 residues. Deletions cut 3 bases from V and 4 bases from J, with 6 bases between. CDR3 residues: CASGLEFTEAFF. The CDR3 DNA reads as TGTGCTAGTGGTTTAGAGTTCACTGAAGCTTTCTTT.

The V call is TRBV15, the J call TRBJ2-2, with D perhaps matching TRBD1 (5 bases). Germline CDR1 is LNHNV and CDR2 is YYDKDF (reference sequence). The length of the CDR3 is 14 residues. Trimming pared 2 bases from V and 3 bases from J, leaving 7 bases between. The chain's CDR3 is CATSRTGDTGELFF. The DNA for the CDR3 is TGTGCCACCAGCAGAACAGGAGACACCGGGGAGCTGTTTTTT.

The chain has TRBV6-5 and TRBJ2-2; 8 bases agree with TRBD2. This CDR3 comprises 15 residues. The germline V gene has CDR1 MNHEY and CDR2 SVGAGI. V dropped 0 bases and J dropped 7; count of bases not matched to a gene: 4. CDR3 sequence (DNA): TGTGCCAGCAGTTACTCGGCGGGGGGTATCGGGGAGCTGTTTTTT. This translates into CASSYSAGGIGELFF.

The chain carries TRBV5-1 and TRBJ1-3, with unresolved D. CDR1 and CDR2 from the germline V gene are SGHRS and YFSETQ. V lost 0 bases and J lost 2, with 6 bases in between. The CDR3 spans 14 residues. The DNA of the CDR3 is TGCGCCAGCAGCTTGGCGGGGACTGGAAACACCATATATTTT. This gives the protein CASSLAGTGNTIYF.

This clone was counted only a few times. V gene TRBV6-1 combines with J gene TRBJ2-3, with D maybe TRBD2 (6 bases). The V end lost 8 bases, the J end lost 4 bases, and 16 bases lay between the germline ends. The CDR3 contains 14 residues. The germline V gene has CDR1 MNHNS and CDR2 SASEGT. CDR3 sequence reads: CASAPTSFPDTQYF. For the CDR3, the DNA is TGTGCCAGCGCCCCGACTAGTTTCCCAGATACGCAGTATTTT.

This chain uses TRBV27 with TRBJ1-2; unclear D gene. Germline V lookup: CDR1 MNHEY, CDR2 SMNVEV (reference sequence). The V gene lost 5 bases and the J gene lost 4 bases, with 14 bases spanning the gap. The CDR3 consists of 14 residues. CDR3 protein: CASSPLGGGYGYTF. For the CDR3, the DNA is TGTGCCAGCAGTCCCCTCGGAGGCGGCTATGGCTACACCTTC.